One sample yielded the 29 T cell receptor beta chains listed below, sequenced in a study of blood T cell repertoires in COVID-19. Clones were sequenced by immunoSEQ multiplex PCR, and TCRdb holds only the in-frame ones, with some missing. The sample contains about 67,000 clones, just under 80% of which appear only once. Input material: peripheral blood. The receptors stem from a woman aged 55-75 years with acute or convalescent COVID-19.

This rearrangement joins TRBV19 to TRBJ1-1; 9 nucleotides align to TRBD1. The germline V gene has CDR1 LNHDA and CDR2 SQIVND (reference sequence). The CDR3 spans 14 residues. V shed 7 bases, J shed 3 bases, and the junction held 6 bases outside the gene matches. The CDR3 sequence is CASNRRTGDTEAFF. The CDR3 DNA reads TGTGCCAGTAATCGGAGGACAGGGGACACTGAAGCTTTCTTT. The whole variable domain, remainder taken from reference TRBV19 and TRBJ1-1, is DGGITQSPKYLFRKEGQNVTLSCEQNLNHDAMYWYRQDPGQGLRLIYYSQIVNDFQKGDIAEGYSVSREKKESFPLTVTSAQKNPTAFYLCASNRRTGDTEAFFGQGTRLTVV.

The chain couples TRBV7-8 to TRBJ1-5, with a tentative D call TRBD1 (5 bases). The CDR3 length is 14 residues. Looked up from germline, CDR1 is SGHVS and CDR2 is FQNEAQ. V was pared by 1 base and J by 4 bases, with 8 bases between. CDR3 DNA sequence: TGTGCCAGCAGCTTAGGGCAGGGAAATCAGCCCCAGCATTTT. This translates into CASSLGQGNQPQHF.

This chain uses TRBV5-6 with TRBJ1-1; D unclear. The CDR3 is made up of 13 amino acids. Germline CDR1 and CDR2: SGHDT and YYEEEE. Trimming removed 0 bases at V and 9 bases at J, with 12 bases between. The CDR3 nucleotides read TGTGCCAGCAGCTTGGCCGCGGGGTGGAAAGCTTTCTTT. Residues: CASSLAAGWKAFF.

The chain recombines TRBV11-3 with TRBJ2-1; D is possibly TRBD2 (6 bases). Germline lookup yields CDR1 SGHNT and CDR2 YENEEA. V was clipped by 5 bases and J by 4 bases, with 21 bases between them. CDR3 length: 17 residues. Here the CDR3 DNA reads TGTGCCAGCAGCGGCTTGGGTTCTGGGACTGAATACAATGAGCAGTTCTTC. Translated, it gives CASSGLGSGTEYNEQFF. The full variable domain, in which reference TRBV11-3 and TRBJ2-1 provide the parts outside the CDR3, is EAGVVQSPRYKIIEKKQPVAFWCNPISGHNTLYWYLQNLGQGPELLIRYENEEAVDDSQLPKDRFSAERLKGVDSTLKIQPAELGDSAVYLCASSGLGSGTEYNEQFFGPGTRLTVL.

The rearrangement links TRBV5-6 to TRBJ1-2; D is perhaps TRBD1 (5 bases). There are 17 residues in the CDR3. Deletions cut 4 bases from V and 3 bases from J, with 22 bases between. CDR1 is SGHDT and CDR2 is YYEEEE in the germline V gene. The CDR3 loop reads CASSAAGWDPRDYGYTF. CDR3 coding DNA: TGTGCCAGCAGCGCTGCGGGGTGGGACCCTCGAGACTATGGCTACACCTTC.

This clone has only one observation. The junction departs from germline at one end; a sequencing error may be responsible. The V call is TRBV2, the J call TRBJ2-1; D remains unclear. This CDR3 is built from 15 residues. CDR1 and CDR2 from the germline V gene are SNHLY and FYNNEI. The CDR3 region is CASREVRGVNNEQFF. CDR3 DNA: TGTGCCAGCAGAGAAGTACGAGGCGTGAACAATGAGCAGTTCTTC.

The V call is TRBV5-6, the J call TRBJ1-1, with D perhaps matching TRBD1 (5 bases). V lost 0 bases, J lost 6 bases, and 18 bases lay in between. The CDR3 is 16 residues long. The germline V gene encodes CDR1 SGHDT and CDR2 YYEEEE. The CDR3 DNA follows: TGTGCCAGCAGCTTGGCAGGGACCGGGGGAGTGGCTGAAGCTTTCTTT. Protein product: CASSLAGTGGVAEAFF.

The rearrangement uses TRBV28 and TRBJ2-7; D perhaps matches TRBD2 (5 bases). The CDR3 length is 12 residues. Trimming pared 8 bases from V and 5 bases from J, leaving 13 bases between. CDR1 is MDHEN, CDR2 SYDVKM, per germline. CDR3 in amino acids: CASFRREHEQYF. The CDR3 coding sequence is TGTGCCAGCTTCCGTAGGGAGCACGAGCAGTACTTC.

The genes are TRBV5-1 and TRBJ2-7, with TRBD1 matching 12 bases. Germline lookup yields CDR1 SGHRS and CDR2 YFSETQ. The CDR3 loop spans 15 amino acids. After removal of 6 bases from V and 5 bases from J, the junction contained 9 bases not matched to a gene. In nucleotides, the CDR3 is TGCGCCAGCAAAACGGCCGGGACAGGGGGCGACGAGCAGTACTTC. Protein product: CASKTAGTGGDEQYF.

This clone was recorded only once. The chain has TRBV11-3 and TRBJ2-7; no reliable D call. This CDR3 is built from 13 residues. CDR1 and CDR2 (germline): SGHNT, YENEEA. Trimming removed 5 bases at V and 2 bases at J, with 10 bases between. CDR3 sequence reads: CASSLGHTYEQYF. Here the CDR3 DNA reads TGTGCCAGCAGCCTGGGCCACACCTACGAGCAGTACTTC.

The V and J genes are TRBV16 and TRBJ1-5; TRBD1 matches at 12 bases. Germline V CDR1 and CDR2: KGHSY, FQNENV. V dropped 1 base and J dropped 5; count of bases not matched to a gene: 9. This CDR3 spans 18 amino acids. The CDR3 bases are TGTGCCAGCAGCCAATTTGTCGGGACAGGGGGCAATGATCAGCCCCAGCATTTT. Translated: CASSQFVGTGGNDQPQHF. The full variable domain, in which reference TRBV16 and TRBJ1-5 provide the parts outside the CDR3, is GEEVAQTPKHLVRGEGQKAKLYCAPIKGHSYVFWYQQVLKNEFKFLISFQNENVFDETGMPKERFSAKCLPNSPCSLEIQATKLEDSAVYFCASSQFVGTGGNDQPQHFGDGTRLSIL.

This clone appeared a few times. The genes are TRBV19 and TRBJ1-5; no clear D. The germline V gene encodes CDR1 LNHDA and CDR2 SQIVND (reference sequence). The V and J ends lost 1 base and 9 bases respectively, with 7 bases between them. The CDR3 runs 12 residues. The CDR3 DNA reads TGTGCCAGTAGTATAGCTGGCAGGCCCCAGCATTTT. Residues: CASSIAGRPQHF. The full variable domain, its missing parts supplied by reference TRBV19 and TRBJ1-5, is DGGITQSPKYLFRKEGQNVTLSCEQNLNHDAMYWYRQDPGQGLRLIYYSQIVNDFQKGDIAEGYSVSREKKESFPLTVTSAQKNPTAFYLCASSIAGRPQHFGDGTRLSIL.

CDR3 sequence (DNA): TGTGCCAGTAGTATGTATCGGGGACAGGGTGCTGGCTACACCTTC. Amino acids: CASSMYRGQGAGYTF. This rearrangement joins TRBV19 to TRBJ1-2, with TRBD1 identical over 9 bases. Germline trimming cut 3 bases from V and 7 bases from J; bases unmatched to any gene: 9. This CDR3 has 15 residues. The germline V gene has CDR1 LNHDA and CDR2 SQIVND (reference sequence). Filled out from reference TRBV19 and TRBJ1-2, the complete variable domain reads DGGITQSPKYLFRKEGQNVTLSCEQNLNHDAMYWYRQDPGQGLRLIYYSQIVNDFQKGDIAEGYSVSREKKESFPLTVTSAQKNPTAFYLCASSMYRGQGAGYTFGSGTRLTVV.

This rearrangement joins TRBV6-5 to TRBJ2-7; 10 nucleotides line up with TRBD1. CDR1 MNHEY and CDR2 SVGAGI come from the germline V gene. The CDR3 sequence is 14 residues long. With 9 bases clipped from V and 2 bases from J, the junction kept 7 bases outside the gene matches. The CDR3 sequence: CASAVDRGTYEQYF. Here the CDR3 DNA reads TGTGCCAGTGCTGTGGACAGGGGGACCTACGAGCAGTACTTC.

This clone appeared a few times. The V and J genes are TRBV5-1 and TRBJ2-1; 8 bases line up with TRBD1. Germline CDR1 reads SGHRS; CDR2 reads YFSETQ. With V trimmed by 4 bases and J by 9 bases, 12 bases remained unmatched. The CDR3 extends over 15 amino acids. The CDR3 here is CASSGLGQALAEQFF. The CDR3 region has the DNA TGCGCCAGCAGCGGACTGGGACAGGCCCTAGCTGAGCAGTTCTTC.

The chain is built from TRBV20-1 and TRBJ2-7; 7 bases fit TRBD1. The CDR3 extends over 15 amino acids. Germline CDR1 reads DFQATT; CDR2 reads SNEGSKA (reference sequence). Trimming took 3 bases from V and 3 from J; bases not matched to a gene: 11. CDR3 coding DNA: TGCAGTGCTAGTACCATGACAGGGATAAACTACGAGCAGTACTTC. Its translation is CSASTMTGINYEQYF.

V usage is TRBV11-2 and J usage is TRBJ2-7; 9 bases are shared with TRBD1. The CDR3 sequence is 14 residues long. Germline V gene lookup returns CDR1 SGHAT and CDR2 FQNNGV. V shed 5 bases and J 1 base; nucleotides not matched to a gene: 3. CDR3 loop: CASSLGTGSYEQYF. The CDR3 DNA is TGTGCCAGCAGCCTCGGGACAGGGTCCTACGAGCAGTACTTC.

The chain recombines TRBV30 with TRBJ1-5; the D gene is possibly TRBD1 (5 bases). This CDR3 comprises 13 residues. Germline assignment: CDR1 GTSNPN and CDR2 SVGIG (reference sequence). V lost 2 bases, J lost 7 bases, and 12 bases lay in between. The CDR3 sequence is CAWSMGLEQPQHF. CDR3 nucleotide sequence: TGTGCCTGGAGTATGGGGCTCGAGCAGCCCCAGCATTTT.

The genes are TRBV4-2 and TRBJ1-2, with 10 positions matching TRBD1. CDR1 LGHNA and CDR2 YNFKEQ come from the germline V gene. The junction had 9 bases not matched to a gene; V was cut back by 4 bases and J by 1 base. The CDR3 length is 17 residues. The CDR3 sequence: CASSLRDRGRSNYGYTF. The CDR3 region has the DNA TGTGCCAGCAGCCTAAGGGACAGGGGTCGGAGTAACTATGGCTACACCTTC.

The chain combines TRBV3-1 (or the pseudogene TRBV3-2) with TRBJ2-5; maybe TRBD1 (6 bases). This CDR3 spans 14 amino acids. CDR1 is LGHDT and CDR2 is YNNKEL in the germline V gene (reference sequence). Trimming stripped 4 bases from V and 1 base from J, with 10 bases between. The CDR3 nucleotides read TGTGCCAGCAGCCTGGCACAGGGCCAAGAGACCCAGTACTTC. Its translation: CASSLAQGQETQYF.

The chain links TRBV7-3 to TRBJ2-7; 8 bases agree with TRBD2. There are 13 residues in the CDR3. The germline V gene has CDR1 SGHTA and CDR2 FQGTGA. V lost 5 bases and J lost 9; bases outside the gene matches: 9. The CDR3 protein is CASSPGGGQRQYF. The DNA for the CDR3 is TGTGCCAGCAGCCCTGGCGGGGGGCAGAGGCAGTACTTC.

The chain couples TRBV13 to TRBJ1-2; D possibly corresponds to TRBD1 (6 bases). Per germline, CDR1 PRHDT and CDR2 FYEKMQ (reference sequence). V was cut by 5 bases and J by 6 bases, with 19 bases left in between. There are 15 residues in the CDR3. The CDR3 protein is CASSPNRGGAHGYTF. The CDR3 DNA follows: TGTGCCAGCAGCCCTAACCGGGGGGGGGCCCATGGCTACACCTTC. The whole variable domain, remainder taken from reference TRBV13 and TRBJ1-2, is AAGVIQSPRHLIKEKRETATLKCYPIPRHDTVYWYQQGPGQDPQFLISFYEKMQSDKGSIPDRFSAQQFSDYHSELNMSSLELGDSALYFCASSPNRGGAHGYTFGSGTRLTVV.

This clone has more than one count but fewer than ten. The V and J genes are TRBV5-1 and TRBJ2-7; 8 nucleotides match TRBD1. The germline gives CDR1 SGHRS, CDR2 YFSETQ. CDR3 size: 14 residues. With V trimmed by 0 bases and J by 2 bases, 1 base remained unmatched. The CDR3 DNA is TGCGCCAGCAGCTTGGGGACAGGGCCCTACGAGCAGTACTTC. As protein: CASSLGTGPYEQYF.

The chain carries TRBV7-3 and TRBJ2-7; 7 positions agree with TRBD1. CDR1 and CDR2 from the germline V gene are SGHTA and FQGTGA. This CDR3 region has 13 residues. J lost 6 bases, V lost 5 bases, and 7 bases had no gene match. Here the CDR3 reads CASSHGQESEQYF. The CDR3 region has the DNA TGTGCCAGCAGCCACGGACAGGAGAGCGAGCAGTACTTC.

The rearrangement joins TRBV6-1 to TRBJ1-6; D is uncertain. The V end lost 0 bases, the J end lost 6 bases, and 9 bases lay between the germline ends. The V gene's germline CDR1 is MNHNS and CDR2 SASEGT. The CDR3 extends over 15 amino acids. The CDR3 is CASSEAGGSNSPLHF. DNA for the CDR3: TGTGCCAGCAGTGAAGCAGGAGGGTCTAATTCACCCCTCCACTTT.

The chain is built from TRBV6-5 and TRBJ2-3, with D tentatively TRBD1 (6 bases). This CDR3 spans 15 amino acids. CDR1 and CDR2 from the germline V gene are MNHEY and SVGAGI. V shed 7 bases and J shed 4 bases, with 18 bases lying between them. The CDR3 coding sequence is TGTGCCAGCACCCTGAAATTAGGGGGTGCAGATACGCAGTATTTT. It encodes CASTLKLGGADTQYF.

The CDR3 coding sequence is TGCGCCAGCAGCATGACTAGCGGGGAAGGTGGTGAGCAGTTCTTC. Translation: CASSMTSGEGGEQFF. The genes are TRBV5-1 and TRBJ2-1; 11 bases match TRBD2. The CDR3 consists of 15 residues. The V gene end was trimmed by 4 bases and the J gene end by 9 bases; junction bases not matched to a gene: 9. Germline CDR1 SGHRS, CDR2 YFSETQ.

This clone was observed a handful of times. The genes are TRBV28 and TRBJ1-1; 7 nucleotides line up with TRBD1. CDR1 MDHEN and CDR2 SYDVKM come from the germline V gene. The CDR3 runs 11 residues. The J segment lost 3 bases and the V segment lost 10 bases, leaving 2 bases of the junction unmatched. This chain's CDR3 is CATQGDTEAFF. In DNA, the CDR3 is TGTGCCACCCAGGGGGACACTGAAGCTTTCTTT.

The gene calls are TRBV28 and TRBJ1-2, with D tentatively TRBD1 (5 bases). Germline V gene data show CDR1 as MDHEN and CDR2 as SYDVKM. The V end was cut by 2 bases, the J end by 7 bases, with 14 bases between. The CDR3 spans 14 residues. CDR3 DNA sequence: TGTGCCAGCAGTTTACCGGGGGAACGGGTTGGCTACACCTTC. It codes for CASSLPGERVGYTF.